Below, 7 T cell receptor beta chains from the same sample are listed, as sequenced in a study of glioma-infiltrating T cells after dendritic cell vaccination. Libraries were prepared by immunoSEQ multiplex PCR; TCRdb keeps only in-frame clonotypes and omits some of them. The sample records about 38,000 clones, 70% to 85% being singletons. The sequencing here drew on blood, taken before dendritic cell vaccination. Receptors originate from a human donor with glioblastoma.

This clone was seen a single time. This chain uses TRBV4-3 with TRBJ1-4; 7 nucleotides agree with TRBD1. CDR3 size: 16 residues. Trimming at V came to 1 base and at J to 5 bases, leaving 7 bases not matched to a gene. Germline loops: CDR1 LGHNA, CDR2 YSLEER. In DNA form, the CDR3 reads TGCGCCAGCAGCCAAGGCTCGGGACAGACGAATGAAAAACTGTTTTTT. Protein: CASSQGSGQTNEKLFF.

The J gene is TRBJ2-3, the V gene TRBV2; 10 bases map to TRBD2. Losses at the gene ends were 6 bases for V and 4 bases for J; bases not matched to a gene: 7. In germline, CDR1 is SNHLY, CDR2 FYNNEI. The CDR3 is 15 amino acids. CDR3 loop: CASRALAGAPDTQYF. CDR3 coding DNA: TGTGCCAGCAGAGCCCTAGCGGGGGCACCAGATACGCAGTATTTT.

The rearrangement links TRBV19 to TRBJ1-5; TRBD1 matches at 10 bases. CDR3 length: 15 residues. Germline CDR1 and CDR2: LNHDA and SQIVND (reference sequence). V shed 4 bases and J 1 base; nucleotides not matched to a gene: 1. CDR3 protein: CASSTTGGSNQPQHF. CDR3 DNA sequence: TGTGCCAGTAGTACGACAGGGGGCAGCAATCAGCCCCAGCATTTT.

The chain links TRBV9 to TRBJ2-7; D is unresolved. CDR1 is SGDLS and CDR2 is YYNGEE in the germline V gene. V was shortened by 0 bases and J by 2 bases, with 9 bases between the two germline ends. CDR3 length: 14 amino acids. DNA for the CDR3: TGTGCCAGCAGCGTAGATGCGGTGACCTACGAGCAGTACTTC. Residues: CASSVDAVTYEQYF.

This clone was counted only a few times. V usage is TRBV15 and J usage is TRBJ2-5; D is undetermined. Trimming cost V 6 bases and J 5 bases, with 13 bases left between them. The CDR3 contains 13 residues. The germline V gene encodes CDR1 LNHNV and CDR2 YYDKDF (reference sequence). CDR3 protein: CATRISVEETQYF. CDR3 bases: TGTGCCACCAGGATCAGCGTCGAGGAGACCCAGTACTTC. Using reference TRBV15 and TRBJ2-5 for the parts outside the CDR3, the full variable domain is DAMVIQNPRYQVTQFGKPVTLSCSQTLNHNVMYWYQQKSSQAPKLLFHYYDKDFNNEADTPDNFQSRRPNTSFCFLDIRSPGLGDTAMYLCATRISVEETQYFGPGTRLLVL.

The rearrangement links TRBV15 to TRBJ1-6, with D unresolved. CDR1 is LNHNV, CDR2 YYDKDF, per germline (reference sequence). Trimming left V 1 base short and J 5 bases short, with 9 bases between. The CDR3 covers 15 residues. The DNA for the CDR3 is TGTGCCACCAGCAGAGCCGTCGGGAATAATTCACCCCTCCACTTT. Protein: CATSRAVGNNSPLHF. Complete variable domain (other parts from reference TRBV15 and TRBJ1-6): DAMVIQNPRYQVTQFGKPVTLSCSQTLNHNVMYWYQQKSSQAPKLLFHYYDKDFNNEADTPDNFQSRRPNTSFCFLDIRSPGLGDTAMYLCATSRAVGNNSPLHFGNGTRLTVT.

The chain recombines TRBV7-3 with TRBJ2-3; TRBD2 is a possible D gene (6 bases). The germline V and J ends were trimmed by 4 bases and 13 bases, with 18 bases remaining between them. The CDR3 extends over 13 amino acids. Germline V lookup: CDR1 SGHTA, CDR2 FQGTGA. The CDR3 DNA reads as TGTGCCAGCAGCTCGCCCGAGCGGGCACTCAAGTATTTT. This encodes CASSSPERALKYF.